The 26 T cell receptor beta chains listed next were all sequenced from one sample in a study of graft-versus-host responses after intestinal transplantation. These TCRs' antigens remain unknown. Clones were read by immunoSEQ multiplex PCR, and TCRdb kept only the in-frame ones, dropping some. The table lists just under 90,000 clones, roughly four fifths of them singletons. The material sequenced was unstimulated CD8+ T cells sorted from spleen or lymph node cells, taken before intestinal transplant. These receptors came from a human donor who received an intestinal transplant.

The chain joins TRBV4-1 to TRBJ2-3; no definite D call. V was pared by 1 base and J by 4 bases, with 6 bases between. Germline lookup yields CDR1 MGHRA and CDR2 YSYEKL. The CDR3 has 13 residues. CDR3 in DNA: TGCGCCAGCAGCCAAGTGGGTTCAGATACGCAGTATTTT. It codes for CASSQVGSDTQYF.

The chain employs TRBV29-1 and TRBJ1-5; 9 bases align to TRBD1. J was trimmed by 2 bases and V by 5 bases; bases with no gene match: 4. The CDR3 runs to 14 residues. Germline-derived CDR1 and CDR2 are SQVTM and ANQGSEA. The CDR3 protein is CSVWDREGNQPQHF. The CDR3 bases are TGCAGCGTTTGGGACAGGGAGGGCAATCAGCCCCAGCATTTT.

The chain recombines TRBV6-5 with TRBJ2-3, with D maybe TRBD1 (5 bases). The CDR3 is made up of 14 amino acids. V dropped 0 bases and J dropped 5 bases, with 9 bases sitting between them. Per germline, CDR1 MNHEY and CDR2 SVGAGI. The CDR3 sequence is CASSYSPGQDTQYF. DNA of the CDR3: TGTGCCAGCAGTTACTCGCCAGGGCAAGATACGCAGTATTTT.

CDR3 sequence reads: CASSVSGAPNTEAFF. CDR3 DNA: TGTGCCAGCAGCGTATCAGGGGCGCCGAACACTGAAGCTTTCTTT. V is TRBV9 and J is TRBJ1-1, with D maybe TRBD1 (6 bases). Germline lookup yields CDR1 SGDLS and CDR2 YYNGEE. The CDR3 is made up of 15 amino acids. The V gene lost 1 base and the J gene lost 1 base, with 11 bases spanning the gap.

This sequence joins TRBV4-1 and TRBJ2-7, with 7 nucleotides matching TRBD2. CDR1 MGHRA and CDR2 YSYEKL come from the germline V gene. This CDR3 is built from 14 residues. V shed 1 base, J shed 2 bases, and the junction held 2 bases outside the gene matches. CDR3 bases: TGCGCCAGCAGCCAAGGCGGGAGTACCTACGAGCAGTACTTC. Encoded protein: CASSQGGSTYEQYF.

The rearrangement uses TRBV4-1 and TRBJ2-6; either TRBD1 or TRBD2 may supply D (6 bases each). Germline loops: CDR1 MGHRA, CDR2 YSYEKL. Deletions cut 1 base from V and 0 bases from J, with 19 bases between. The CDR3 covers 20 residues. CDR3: CASSQAGWGATASGANVLTF. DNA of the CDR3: TGCGCCAGCAGCCAAGCCGGTTGGGGGGCTACAGCCTCTGGGGCCAACGTCCTGACTTTC.

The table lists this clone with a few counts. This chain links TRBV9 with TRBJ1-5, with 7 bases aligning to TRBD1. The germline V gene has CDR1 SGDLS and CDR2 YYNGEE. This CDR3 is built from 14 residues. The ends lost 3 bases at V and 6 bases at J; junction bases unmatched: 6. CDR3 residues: CASSETGWGQPQHF. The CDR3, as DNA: TGTGCCAGCAGCGAGACAGGGTGGGGTCAGCCCCAGCATTTT.

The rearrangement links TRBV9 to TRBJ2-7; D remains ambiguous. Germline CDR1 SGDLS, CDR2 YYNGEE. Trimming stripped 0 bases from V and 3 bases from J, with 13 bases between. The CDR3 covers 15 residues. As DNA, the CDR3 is TGTGCCAGCAGCGTAGACGATGCGGATAGCTACGAGCAGTACTTC. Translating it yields CASSVDDADSYEQYF.

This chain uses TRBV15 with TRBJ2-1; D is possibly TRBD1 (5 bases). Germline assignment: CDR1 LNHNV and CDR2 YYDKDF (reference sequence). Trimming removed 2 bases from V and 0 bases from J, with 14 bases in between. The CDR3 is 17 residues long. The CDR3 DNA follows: TGTGCCACCAGCAGATACAGGTTCCCGAGCTCCTACAATGAGCAGTTCTTC. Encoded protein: CATSRYRFPSSYNEQFF.

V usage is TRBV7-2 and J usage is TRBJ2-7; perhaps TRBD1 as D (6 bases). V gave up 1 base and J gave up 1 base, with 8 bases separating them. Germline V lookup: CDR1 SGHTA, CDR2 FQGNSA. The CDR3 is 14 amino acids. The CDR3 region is CASSLGTASYEQYF. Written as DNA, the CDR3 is TGTGCCAGCAGCTTAGGGACAGCATCCTACGAGCAGTACTTC.

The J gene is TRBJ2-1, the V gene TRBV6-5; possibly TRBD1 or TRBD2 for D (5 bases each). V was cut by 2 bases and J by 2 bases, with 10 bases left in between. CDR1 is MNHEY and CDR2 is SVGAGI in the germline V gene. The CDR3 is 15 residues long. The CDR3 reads CASSYRDGTYNEQFF. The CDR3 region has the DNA TGTGCCAGCAGTTACAGGGACGGAACCTACAATGAGCAGTTCTTC.

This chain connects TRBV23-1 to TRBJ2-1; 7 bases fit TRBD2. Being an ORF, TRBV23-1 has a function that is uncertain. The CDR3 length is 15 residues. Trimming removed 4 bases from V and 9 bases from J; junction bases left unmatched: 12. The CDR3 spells CASSPPTSYNGEQFF. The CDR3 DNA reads TGCGCCAGCAGTCCCCCGACTAGCTATAACGGTGAGCAGTTCTTC.

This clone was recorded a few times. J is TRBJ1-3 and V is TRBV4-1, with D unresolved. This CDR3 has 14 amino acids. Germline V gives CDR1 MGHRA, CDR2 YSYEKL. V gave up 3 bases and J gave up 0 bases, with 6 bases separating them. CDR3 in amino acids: CASSQASSGNTIYF. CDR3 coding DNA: TGCGCCAGCAGCCAGGCCAGCTCTGGAAACACCATATATTTT.

The CDR3: CASTTMVGDTEAFF. In DNA, the CDR3 is TGTGCCAGCACCACCATGGTGGGTGATACTGAAGCTTTCTTT. The genes are TRBV6-5 and TRBJ1-1, with D unclear. This CDR3 has 14 amino acids. The germline V gene has CDR1 MNHEY and CDR2 SVGAGI. V lost 7 bases to trimming and J lost 5 bases, with 17 bases between them.

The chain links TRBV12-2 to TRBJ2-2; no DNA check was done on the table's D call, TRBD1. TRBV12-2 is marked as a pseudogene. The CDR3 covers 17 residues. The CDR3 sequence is CASRLEGGQGGAGELFF. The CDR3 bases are TGTGCAAGTCGCTTAGAAGGGGGACAGGGTGGCGCCGGGGAGCTGTTTTTT.

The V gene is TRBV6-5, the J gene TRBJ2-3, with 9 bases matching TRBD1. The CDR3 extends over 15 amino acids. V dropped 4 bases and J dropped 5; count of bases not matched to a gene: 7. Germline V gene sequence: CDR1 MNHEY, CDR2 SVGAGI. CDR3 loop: CASSSTGGQGDTQYF. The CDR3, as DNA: TGTGCCAGCAGTTCGACGGGGGGACAGGGAGATACGCAGTATTTT.

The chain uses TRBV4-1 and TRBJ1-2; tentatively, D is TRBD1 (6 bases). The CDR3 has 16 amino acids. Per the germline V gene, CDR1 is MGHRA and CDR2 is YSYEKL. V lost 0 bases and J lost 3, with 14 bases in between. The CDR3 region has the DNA TGCGCCAGCAGCCAAGATTGGGCAGGGGACGACTATGGCTACACCTTC. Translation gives CASSQDWAGDDYGYTF.

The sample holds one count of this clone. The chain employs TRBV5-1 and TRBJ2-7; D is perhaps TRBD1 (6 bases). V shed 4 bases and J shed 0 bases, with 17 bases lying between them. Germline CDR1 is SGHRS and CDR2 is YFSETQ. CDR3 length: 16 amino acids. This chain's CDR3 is CASSLGTSTLSYEQYF. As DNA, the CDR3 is TGCGCCAGCAGCCTGGGGACATCGACCCTCTCCTACGAGCAGTACTTC.

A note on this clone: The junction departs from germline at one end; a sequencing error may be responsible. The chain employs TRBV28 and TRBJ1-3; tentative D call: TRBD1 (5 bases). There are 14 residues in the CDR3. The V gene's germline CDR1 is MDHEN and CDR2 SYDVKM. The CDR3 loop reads CASSFQGSGNTMYF. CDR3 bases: TGTGCCAGCAGTTTTCAGGGATCTGGAAACACCATGTATTTT.

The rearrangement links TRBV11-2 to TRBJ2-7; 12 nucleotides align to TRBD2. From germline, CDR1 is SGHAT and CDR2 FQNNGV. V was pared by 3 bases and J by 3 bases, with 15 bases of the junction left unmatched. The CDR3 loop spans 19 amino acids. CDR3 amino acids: CASSLGVTSGSPWYYEQYF. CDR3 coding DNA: TGTGCCAGCAGCTTGGGTGTGACTAGCGGGAGCCCCTGGTACTACGAGCAGTACTTC.

The CDR3 loop is CASSVGGGASTDTQYF. The DNA for the CDR3 is TGTGCCAGCAGCGTTGGCGGGGGGGCCAGCACAGATACGCAGTATTTT. The V gene is TRBV9, the J gene TRBJ2-3, with 9 positions matching TRBD2. V shed 2 bases and J 0 bases; nucleotides not matched to a gene: 4. In germline, CDR1 is SGDLS, CDR2 YYNGEE. CDR3 length: 16 amino acids.

The CDR3 nucleotides read TGTGCCAGCAGTCCCCCCGACAACACCGGGGAGCTGTTTTTT. It is translated as CASSPPDNTGELFF. The chain recombines TRBV2 with TRBJ2-2; D remains ambiguous. The CDR3 runs to 14 residues. Germline CDR1 and CDR2: SNHLY and FYNNEI. V was shortened by 5 bases and J by 2 bases, with 9 bases between the two germline ends.

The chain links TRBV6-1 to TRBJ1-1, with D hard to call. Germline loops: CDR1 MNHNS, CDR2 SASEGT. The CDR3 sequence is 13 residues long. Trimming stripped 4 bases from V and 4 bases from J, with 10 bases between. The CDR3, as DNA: TGTGCCAGCAGTGGCGGGGTCTCCACTGAAGCTTTCTTT. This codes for CASSGGVSTEAFF.

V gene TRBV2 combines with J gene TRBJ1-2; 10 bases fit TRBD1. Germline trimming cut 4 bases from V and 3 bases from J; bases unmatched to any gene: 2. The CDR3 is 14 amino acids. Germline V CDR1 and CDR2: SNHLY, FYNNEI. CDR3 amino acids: CASSAGTGDYGYTF. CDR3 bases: TGTGCCAGCAGTGCGGGGACAGGGGACTATGGCTACACCTTC. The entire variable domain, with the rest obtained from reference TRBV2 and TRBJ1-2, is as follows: EPEVTQTPSHQVTQMGQEVILRCVPISNHLYFYWYRQILGQKVEFLVSFYNNEISEKSEIFDDQFSVERPDGSNFTLKIRSTKLEDSAMYFCASSAGTGDYGYTFGSGTRLTVV.

The CDR3 DNA reads as TGTGCCAGCAGTTTTGGACTAGCGGCCAATGAGCAGTTCTTC. This gives the protein CASSFGLAANEQFF. The chain joins TRBV27 to TRBJ2-1; 10 bases fit TRBD2. CDR1 is MNHEY and CDR2 is SMNVEV in the germline V gene (reference sequence). J lost 6 bases, V lost 3 bases, and 2 bases had no gene match. This CDR3 spans 14 amino acids.

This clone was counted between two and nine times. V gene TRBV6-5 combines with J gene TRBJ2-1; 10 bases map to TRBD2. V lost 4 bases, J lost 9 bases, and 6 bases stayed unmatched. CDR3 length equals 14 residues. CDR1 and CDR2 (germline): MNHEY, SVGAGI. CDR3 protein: CASSSSGSGSEQFF. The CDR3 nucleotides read TGTGCCAGCAGTTCTAGCGGGAGTGGGAGTGAGCAGTTCTTC.